This T cell receptor beta chain was captured in a study of monozygotic twins with inflammatory bowel disease. TCRdb reanalyzed the 5' RACE reads, giving one entry per CDR3 protein sequence and no DNA. The sample includes a few hundred thousand distinct CDR3 sequences. The CDR3 sequence is 13 residues long. This chain links TRBV12-3 or TRBV12-4 with TRBJ1-2. This TCR derives from a human donor with ulcerative colitis or Crohn's disease, or a healthy co-twin of an affected twin (not recorded which). Sequencing input: blood. This CDR3 reads CASSLAKNYGYTF.